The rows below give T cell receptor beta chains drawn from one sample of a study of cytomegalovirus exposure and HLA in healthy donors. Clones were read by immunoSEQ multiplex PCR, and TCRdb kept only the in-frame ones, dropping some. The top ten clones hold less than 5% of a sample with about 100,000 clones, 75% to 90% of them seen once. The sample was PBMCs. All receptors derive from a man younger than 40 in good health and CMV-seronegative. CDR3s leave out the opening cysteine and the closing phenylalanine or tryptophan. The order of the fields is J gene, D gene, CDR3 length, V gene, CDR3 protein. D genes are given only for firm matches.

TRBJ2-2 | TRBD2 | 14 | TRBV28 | ASRSLAGANTGELF
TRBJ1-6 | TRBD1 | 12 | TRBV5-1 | ASRFGTENSPLH
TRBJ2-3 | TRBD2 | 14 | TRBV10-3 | AISEGGRASTDTQY
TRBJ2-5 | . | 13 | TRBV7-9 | ASSLIPGPQETQY
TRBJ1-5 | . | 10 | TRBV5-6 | ASNRWGQPQH
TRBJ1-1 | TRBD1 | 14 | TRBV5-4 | ASSSSDRGRGTEAF
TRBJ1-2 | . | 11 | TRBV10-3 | AISEQHYYGYT
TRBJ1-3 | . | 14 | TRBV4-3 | ASSQDGVTSGNTIY
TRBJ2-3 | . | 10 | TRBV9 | ASSPPSVTQY
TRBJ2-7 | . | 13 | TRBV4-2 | ASSQDISPSYEQY